The present entry profiles one TCR beta chain with its context. The CDR3 totals 14 residues. V lost 5 bases and J 0 bases, leaving 12 bases between the germline ends. Per germline, CDR1 SGHRS and CDR2 YFSETQ. The assay was immunoSEQ multiplex PCR, and TCRdb's table has in-frame clones only and misses some. Among tens of thousands of clones listed, roughly 79% were seen once. Single viable CD3+CD4+CD8-CD45RO+ cells were sorted as the memory CD4+ T cells. Serostatus was set by detecting CMV pp150, pp28, p38, p52 IgG. The data originate from a study of memory CD4+ T cells and cytomegalovirus serostatus. The specimen was memory CD4+ T cells from blood. This chain links TRBV5-1 with TRBJ2-7; D gene uncertain. The source is an adult in good health and CMV-seronegative. The CDR3 region is CASRPTEVSYEQYF. DNA for the CDR3: TGCGCCAGCAGGCCTACAGAAGTCTCCTACGAGCAGTACTTC.